This T cell receptor (beta chain) is drawn from a study of response to subunit inactivated influenza vaccine. Study-wide points: With each seasonal influenza vaccination, the authors suggested, few new T cells are recruited.

This CDR3 contains 15 residues. V was trimmed by 5 bases and J by 3 bases, leaving 14 bases between them. Germline CDR1 is MDHEN and CDR2 is SYDVKM. A word on this clonotype: Antigen unknown.

MiXCR was run by TCRdb on the RT-PCR reads, yielding one entry per CDR3 protein. Of some 500,000 distinct CDR3 sequences listed, 25% are singletons. The receptor was isolated from a man aged 50 to 60 who received an inactivated influenza vaccine. The chain has TRBV28 and TRBJ1-3; D unclear. Sequencing used CD4+ T cells sorted from PBMCs, obtained 4 to 6 days after vaccination. The CDR3 region has the DNA TGTGCCAGCAGTCAAGGACTTCGGGGTGGAAACACCATATATTTT. Its translation: CASSQGLRGGNTIYF.